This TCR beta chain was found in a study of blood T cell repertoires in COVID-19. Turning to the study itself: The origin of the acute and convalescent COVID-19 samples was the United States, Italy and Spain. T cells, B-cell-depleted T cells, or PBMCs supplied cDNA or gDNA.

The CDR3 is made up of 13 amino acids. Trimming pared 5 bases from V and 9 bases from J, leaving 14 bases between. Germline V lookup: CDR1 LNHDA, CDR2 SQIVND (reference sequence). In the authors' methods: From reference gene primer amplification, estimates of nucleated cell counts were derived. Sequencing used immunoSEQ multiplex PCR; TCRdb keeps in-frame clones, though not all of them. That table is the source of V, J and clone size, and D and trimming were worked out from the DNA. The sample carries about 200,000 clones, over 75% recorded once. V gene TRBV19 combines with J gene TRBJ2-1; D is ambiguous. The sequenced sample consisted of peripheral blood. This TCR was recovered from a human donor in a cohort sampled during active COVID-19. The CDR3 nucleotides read TGTGCCAGTAGTTTCAGATCATCCGCTGAGCAGTTCTTC. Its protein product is CASSFRSSAEQFF.